One sample yielded the 9 T cell receptor beta chains listed below, sequenced in a study of metastatic and nonmetastatic thyroid tumors. No treatment of any kind had been given to any patient before thyroid surgery. TCRdb re-clonotyped the PCR reads via MiXCR. Of 16,000 or so clones in the sample, 20% to 25% were seen once. Sequencing input: tumor tissue. These receptor sequences come from a male donor with papillary thyroid cancer or a benign thyroid nodule (not recorded which). Some clones in this sample may be carry-over from other donors' samples.

This clone is termed large. This sequence joins TRBV6-1 and TRBJ2-7; the D call may be TRBD1 or TRBD2 (5 bases each). V dropped 4 bases and J dropped 6 bases, with 7 bases sitting between them. The germline V gene encodes CDR1 MNHNS and CDR2 SASEGT. The CDR3 consists of 11 residues. The CDR3 is CASSGGGEQYF. CDR3 coding DNA: TGTGCCAGCAGTGGTGGGGGCGAGCAGTACTTC.

The genes are TRBV11-2 and TRBJ2-7; 10 positions agree with TRBD2. Germline V gene sequence: CDR1 SGHAT, CDR2 FQNNGV. The CDR3 length is 15 residues. Losses at the gene ends were 9 bases for V and 6 bases for J; bases not matched to a gene: 14. CDR3 nucleotide sequence: TGTGCCAGTAGCCCCTCAGCGGGAGGGCCGGTCGAGCAGTACTTC. Translated, it gives CASSPSAGGPVEQYF.

V gene TRBV6-5 combines with J gene TRBJ2-3; a weak D match, TRBD2 (5 bases). The CDR3 length is 18 residues. Germline V gene sequence: CDR1 MNHEY, CDR2 SVGAGI. V lost 0 bases and J lost 6, with 22 bases in between. CDR3 region: CASSYSGVGLSGTDTQYF. The DNA of the CDR3 is TGTGCCAGCAGTTACTCGGGTGTGGGATTATCGGGAACGGATACGCAGTATTTT.

Ten or more counts support this clone. This may be a read error, as it is one base from a much larger clone. The gene calls are TRBV13 and TRBJ2-1; D gene ambiguous. The length of the CDR3 is 14 residues. Trimming removed 1 base from V and 6 bases from J, with 10 bases in between. The germline CDR1 and CDR2 sequences are PRHDT and FYEKMQ (reference sequence). CDR3 region: CASSLDRSVNEQFF. CDR3 DNA: TGTGCCAGCAGCTTAGACCGATCAGTCAATGAGCAGTTCTTC.

This clone was seen at least ten times. V and J are TRBV27 and TRBJ1-5; possible D gene TRBD1, 6 bases. CDR1 is MNHEY and CDR2 is SMNVEV in the germline V gene (reference sequence). There are 15 residues in the CDR3. With 9 bases removed from V and 3 bases from J, the gap between germline ends came to 18 bases. The CDR3 is CASSDSYYSNQPQHF. The CDR3 DNA follows: TGTGCCAGTTCGGACAGCTACTATTCCAATCAGCCCCAGCATTTT.

The V gene is TRBV5-1, the J gene TRBJ2-3; D gene uncertain. The CDR3 contains 11 residues. V lost 4 bases and J 8 bases, leaving 8 bases between the germline ends. Germline assignment: CDR1 SGHRS and CDR2 YFSETQ. CDR3 DNA sequence: TGCGCCAGCAGCCATGGTGGTACGCAGTATTTT. Residues: CASSHGGTQYF.

This clone was counted many times. CDR3 nucleotides: TGCGCCAGCAGCCCAAACGCCGAGCACAATGAGCAGTTCTTC. Translating gives CASSPNAEHNEQFF. V usage is TRBV4-1 and J usage is TRBJ2-1; D ambiguous. Germline CDR1 is MGHRA and CDR2 is YSYEKL. V lost 4 bases and J lost 5, with 12 bases in between. The CDR3 totals 14 residues.

This clone showed up many times. The chain carries TRBV12-3 or TRBV12-4 and TRBJ2-2; 11 positions match TRBD1. There are 15 residues in the CDR3. V lost 5 bases, J lost 6 bases, and 5 bases stayed unmatched. This CDR3 is CASSLDRGRAGELFF. The CDR3 region has the DNA TGTGCCAGCAGTCTGGACAGGGGGCGCGCCGGGGAGCTGTTTTTT.

CDR3 protein: CASSSGSYTGELFF. CDR3 DNA sequence: TGTGCCAGCAGTTCAGGCAGTTACACCGGGGAGCTGTTTTTT. This chain joins TRBV2 and TRBJ2-2, with D uncertain. The CDR3 length is 14 residues. Per the germline V gene, CDR1 is SNHLY and CDR2 is FYNNEI. V was trimmed by 5 bases and J by 3 bases, leaving 10 bases between them.